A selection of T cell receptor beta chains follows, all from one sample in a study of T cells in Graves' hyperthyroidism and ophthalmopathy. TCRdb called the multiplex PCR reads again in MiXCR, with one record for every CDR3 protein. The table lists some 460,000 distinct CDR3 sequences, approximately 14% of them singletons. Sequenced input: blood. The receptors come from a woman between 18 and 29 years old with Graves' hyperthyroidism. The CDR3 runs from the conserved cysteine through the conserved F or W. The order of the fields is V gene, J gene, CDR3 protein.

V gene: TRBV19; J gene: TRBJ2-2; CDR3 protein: CASSMEGTGELFF
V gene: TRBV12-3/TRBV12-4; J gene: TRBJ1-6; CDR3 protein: CASSFIGLGTYNSPLHF
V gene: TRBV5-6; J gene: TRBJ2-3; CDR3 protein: CASSLGRTSGTDTQYF
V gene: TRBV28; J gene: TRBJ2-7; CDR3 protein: CASSLSPRLGVYEQYF
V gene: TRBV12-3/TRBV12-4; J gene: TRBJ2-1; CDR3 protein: CASSFGLADEQLF
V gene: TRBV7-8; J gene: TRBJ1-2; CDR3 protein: CASSLARFTGANYGYTF
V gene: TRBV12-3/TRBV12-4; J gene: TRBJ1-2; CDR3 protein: CASSLEGGYTF
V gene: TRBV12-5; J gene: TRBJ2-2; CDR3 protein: CASGLIQDTNTGELFF
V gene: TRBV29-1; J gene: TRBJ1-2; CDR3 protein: CSVAFSDYGYTF
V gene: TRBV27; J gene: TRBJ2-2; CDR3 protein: CASSGVNTGELFF
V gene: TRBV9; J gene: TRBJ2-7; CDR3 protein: CASSVGSRPYEQYF
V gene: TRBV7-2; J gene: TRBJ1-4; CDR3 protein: CASSLEGRGFEKLFF
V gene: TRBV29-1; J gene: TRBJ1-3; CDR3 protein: CSVEGGIENTIYF
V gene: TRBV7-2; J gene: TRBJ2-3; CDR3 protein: CASSLDRGRADTQYF
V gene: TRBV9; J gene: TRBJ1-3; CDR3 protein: CASSFRSGNGESAGNTIYF
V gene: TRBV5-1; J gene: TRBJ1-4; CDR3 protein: CASSLFGPSGEKLFF
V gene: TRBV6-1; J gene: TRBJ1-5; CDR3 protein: CARWGKQGNQPQHF
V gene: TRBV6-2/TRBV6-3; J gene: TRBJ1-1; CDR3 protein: CASRRTSDSTEAFF
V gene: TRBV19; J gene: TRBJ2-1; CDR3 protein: CASRRLAGDSGYNEQFF
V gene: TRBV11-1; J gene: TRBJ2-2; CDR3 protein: CASSFYSGFAGELFF
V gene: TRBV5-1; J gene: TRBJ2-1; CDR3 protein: CASSLNPGLAGVRYYYEQFF
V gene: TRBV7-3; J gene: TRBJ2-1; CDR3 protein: CASSSGQGAFYNEQFF
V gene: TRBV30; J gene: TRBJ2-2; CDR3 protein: CAWSETGAVTGELFF
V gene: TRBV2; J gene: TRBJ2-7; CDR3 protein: CASRTTSGSFYEQYF
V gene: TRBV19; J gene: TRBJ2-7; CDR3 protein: CASSAGTSYEQYF
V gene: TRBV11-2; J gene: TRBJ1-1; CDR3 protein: CASSLGTGARAFF
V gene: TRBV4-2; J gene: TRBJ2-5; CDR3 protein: CASSPRRGTREQETQYF
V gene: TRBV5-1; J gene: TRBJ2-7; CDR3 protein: CASSEIQNYEQYF
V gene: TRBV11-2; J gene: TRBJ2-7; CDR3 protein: CASSLSGSGSYEQYF
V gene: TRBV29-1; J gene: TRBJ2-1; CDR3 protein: CSSRGERGEQFF
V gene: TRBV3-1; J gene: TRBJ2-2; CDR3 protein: CASSHLAGGTGELFF
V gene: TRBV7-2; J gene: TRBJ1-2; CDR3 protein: CASSSRANYGYTF
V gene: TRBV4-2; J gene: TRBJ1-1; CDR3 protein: CASSQGDMRTEAFF
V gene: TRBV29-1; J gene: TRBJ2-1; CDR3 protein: CSVEPLAGSSYNEQFF
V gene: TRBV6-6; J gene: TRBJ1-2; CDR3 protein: CASSYSGIYGYTF
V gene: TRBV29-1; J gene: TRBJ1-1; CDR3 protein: CSVLDGLNTEAFF
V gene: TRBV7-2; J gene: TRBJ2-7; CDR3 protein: CASSLALRGRYEQYF
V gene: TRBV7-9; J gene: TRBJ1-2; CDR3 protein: CASSRTGLLYGYTF
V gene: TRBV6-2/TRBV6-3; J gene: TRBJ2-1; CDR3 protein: CASSFKRPPNEQFF
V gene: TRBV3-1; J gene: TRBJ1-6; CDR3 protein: CASSRDSVYSPLHF
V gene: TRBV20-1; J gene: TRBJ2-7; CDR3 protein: CSARERTSASYEQYF
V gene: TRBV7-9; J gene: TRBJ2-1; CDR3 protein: CASSLVQGDNEQFF
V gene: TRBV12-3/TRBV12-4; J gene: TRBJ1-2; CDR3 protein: CASNSSTGGYGYTF
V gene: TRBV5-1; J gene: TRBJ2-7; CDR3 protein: CASSLAGDAYEQYF
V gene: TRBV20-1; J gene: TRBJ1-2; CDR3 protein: CSARGGSGGGHGYTF